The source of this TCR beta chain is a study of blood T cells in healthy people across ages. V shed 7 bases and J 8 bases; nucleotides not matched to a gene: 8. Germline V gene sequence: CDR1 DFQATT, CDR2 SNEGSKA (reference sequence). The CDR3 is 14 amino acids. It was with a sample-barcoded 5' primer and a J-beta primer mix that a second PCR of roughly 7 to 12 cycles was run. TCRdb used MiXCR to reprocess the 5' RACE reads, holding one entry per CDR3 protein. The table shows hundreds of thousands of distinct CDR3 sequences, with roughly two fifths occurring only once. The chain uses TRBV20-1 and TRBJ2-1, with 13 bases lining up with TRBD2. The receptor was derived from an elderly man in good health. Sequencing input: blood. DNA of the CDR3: TGCAGTGGCCGCACTAGCGGGAGGGCCTATGAGCAGTTCTTC. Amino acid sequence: CSGRTSGRAYEQFF.